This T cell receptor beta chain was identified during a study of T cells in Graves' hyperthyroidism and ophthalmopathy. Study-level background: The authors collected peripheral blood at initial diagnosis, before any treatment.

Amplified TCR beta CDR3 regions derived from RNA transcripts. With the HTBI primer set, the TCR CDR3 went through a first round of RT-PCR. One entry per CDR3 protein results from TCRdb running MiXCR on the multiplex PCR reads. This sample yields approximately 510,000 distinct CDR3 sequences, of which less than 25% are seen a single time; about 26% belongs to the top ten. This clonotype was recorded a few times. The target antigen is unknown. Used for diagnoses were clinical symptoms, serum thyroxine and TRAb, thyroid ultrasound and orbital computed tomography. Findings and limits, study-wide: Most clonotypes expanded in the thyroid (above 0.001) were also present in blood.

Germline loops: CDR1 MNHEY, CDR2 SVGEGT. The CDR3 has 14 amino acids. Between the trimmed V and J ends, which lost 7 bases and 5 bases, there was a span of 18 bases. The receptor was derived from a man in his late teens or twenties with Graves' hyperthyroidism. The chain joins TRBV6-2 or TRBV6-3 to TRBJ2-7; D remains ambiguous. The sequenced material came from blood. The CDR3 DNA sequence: TGTGCCAGCAAGAAAAGCAGTCCCCCCCACGAGCAGTACTTC. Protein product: CASKKSSPPHEQYF.